What follows is one T cell receptor (beta chain) and its context. This record comes from a study of blood T cell repertoires in COVID-19. Germline lookup yields CDR1 ENHRY and CDR2 SYGVKD. The CDR3 extends over 15 amino acids. V gave up 4 bases and J gave up 0 bases, with 9 bases separating them. TCRdb's copy holds only in-frame clones and misses some; the assay was immunoSEQ multiplex PCR. Of about 480,000 clones detected, 88% appear once; the ten largest clones hold approximately 8.3%. The chain uses TRBV10-3 and TRBJ2-2; D uncertain. The sequence was obtained from a woman aged 60-75 years who had recovered from COVID-19. Input material: PBMCs or T cells enriched from blood (not recorded which). The CDR3 region is CAISVVRSNTGELFF. The DNA of the CDR3 is TGTGCCATCAGTGTTGTGAGGTCGAACACCGGGGAGCTGTTTTTT.